The 17 T cell receptor beta chains below all came from one sample that was sequenced in a study of OX40 agonist ivuxolimab in advanced cancers. Sequencing was performed with immunoSEQ multiplex PCR; in TCRdb, only in-frame clones are kept and a portion is missing. The sample records 50,000 to 65,000 clones, about 88% being singletons. The source material was CD4+ or CD8+ T cells sorted from blood, sampled in a trial of the OX40 agonist ivuxolimab. Source of these receptors: an adult with an advanced solid tumor such as melanoma, head and neck, liver or kidney cancer.

This clone appeared a single time. J is TRBJ1-2 and V is TRBV6-6; a weak D match, TRBD1 (5 bases). Germline V CDR1 and CDR2: MNHNY, SVGAGI (reference sequence). The CDR3 sequence is 13 residues long. The ends were cut back, 2 bases at V and 8 bases at J, with 12 bases in the middle. The CDR3 bases are TGTGCCAGCAGTTACGCCGACGGGGGAGGCTACACCTTC. Translating it yields CASSYADGGGYTF.

The chain carries TRBV4-3 and TRBJ2-1, with TRBD2 matching over 9 bases. The CDR3 contains 16 residues. CDR1 is LGHNA, CDR2 YSLEER, per germline. V was pared by 0 bases and J by 9 bases, with 9 bases of the junction left unmatched. CDR3 DNA sequence: TGCGCCAGCAGCCAAGATGGGGTAGCGGGAGAGGGTGAGCAGTTCTTC. Translation gives CASSQDGVAGEGEQFF.

The chain recombines TRBV15 with TRBJ2-3; D call uncertain. Trimming took off 0 bases at V and 4 bases at J, with 8 bases between the two ends. Germline CDR1 LNHNV, CDR2 YYDKDF (reference sequence). The CDR3 contains 14 residues. The CDR3 spells CATSRDSGADTQYF. For the CDR3, the DNA is TGTGCCACCAGCAGAGATTCAGGAGCAGATACGCAGTATTTT.

J is TRBJ2-7 and V is TRBV15; TRBD1 aligns across 8 bases. From germline, CDR1 is LNHNV and CDR2 YYDKDF (reference sequence). The CDR3 runs 15 residues. With 0 bases clipped from V and 4 bases from J, the junction kept 5 bases outside the gene matches. The CDR3 DNA sequence: TGTGCCACCAGCAGAGAGGGGACAGGTGTGTACGAGCAGTACTTC. It codes for CATSREGTGVYEQYF.

The chain combines TRBV5-8 with TRBJ2-5; 7 bases align to TRBD1. V gave up 1 base and J gave up 0 bases; unmatched junction bases: 3. The CDR3 is 15 amino acids. Germline V lookup: CDR1 SGHTS, CDR2 YDEGEE. CDR3 DNA: TGTGCCAGCAGCTTGCCCGACAGGGACCAAGAGACCCAGTACTTC. This codes for CASSLPDRDQETQYF.

The chain is built from TRBV6-1 and TRBJ2-7; D remains unclear. The V and J ends lost 6 bases and 2 bases respectively, with 8 bases between them. The CDR3 totals 12 residues. Looked up from germline, CDR1 is MNHNS and CDR2 is SASEGT. The CDR3 spells CASRGLPYEQYF. In DNA form, the CDR3 reads TGTGCCAGCAGAGGCCTTCCCTACGAGCAGTACTTC.

The genes are TRBV5-6 and TRBJ1-2; 7 nucleotides match TRBD1. The junction had 8 bases not matched to a gene; V was cut back by 2 bases and J by 4 bases. CDR1 is SGHDT, CDR2 YYEEEE, per germline. The CDR3 sequence is 15 residues long. CDR3 bases: TGTGCCAGCAGCTTCGGGCAGGGGGAGGGCTATGGCTACACCTTC. Translating gives CASSFGQGEGYGYTF.

This clone was counted a single time. The chain couples TRBV28 to TRBJ2-1, with D possibly being TRBD2 (6 bases). Trimming removed 5 bases at V and 4 bases at J, with 21 bases between. Germline CDR1 and CDR2: MDHEN and SYDVKM. The CDR3 consists of 17 residues. The DNA of the CDR3 is TGTGCCAGCAGTACTCCTCTGGGCGGGAAAGTGTACAATGAGCAGTTCTTC. Amino acid sequence: CASSTPLGGKVYNEQFF.

This clone is a singleton in its sample. V usage is TRBV11-1 and J usage is TRBJ2-7; D might be TRBD2 (6 bases). The CDR3 is 15 residues long. V shed 3 bases and J shed 4 bases, with 16 bases lying between them. Per the germline V gene, CDR1 is SGHAT and CDR2 is FQDESV (reference sequence). CDR3 DNA: TGTGCCAGCAGCTTGGGGAGCCAGGGAGGTTACGAGCAGTACTTC. Translating gives CASSLGSQGGYEQYF.

This sequence joins TRBV5-5 and TRBJ2-3; possibly TRBD1 for D (6 bases). The V end was cut by 4 bases, the J end by 5 bases, with 17 bases between. Per germline, CDR1 SGHKS and CDR2 YYEKEE (reference sequence). The CDR3 is 15 residues long. Written as DNA, the CDR3 is TGTGCCAGCAGCCCTGGGTTGGGGGCTGAAGATACGCAGTATTTT. This sequence encodes CASSPGLGAEDTQYF.

The chain is built from TRBV28 and TRBJ2-7, with 13 bases lining up with TRBD2. The germline V gene encodes CDR1 MDHEN and CDR2 SYDVKM. J gave up 0 bases and V 4 bases, and 9 bases lay outside the gene matches. CDR3 size: 18 residues. This CDR3 reads CASSYGTSGTPSSYEQYF. CDR3 DNA: TGTGCCAGCAGTTATGGGACTAGCGGGACACCTAGCTCCTACGAGCAGTACTTC.

The chain employs TRBV4-2 and TRBJ2-3, with D possibly TRBD2 on 6 matching bases. V lost 4 bases and J 5 bases, leaving 13 bases between the germline ends. The CDR3 is made up of 14 amino acids. The germline V gene encodes CDR1 LGHNA and CDR2 YNFKEQ. The CDR3 here is CASSPGDEKDTQYF. The CDR3 DNA follows: TGTGCCAGCAGCCCGGGGGATGAGAAAGATACGCAGTATTTT.

This clone was detected a few times. The rearrangement links TRBV5-8 to TRBJ2-1; 9 bases agree with TRBD2. Looked up from germline, CDR1 is SGHTS and CDR2 is YDEGEE. The CDR3 loop spans 16 amino acids. The ends lost 0 bases at V and 6 bases at J; junction bases unmatched: 7. CDR3 coding DNA: TGTGCCAGCAGCTTGGCCATGCCAGCGGGAGGCAATGAGCAGTTCTTC. Its translation is CASSLAMPAGGNEQFF.

In this sample, this clone is medium-sized (0.01 to 0.1%). The CDR3 loop reads CASSLGTSPYQPQHF. The CDR3 DNA is TGTGCCAGCAGCTTAGGGACATCTCCTTATCAGCCCCAGCATTTT. J is TRBJ1-5 and V is TRBV5-6; possible D gene TRBD1, 6 bases. Germline-derived CDR1 and CDR2 are SGHDT and YYEEEE. The CDR3 loop spans 15 amino acids. V lost 2 bases, J lost 5 bases, and 14 bases lay in between.

V usage is TRBV19 and J usage is TRBJ1-3; D remains ambiguous. Germline lookup yields CDR1 LNHDA and CDR2 SQIVND (reference sequence). The CDR3 runs 15 residues. V lost 6 bases to trimming and J lost 0 bases, with 12 bases between them. In nucleotides, the CDR3 is TGTGCCAGTAGACCGGACGCTGACTCTGGAAACACCATATATTTT. This codes for CASRPDADSGNTIYF.

The genes are TRBV4-1 and TRBJ1-5; TRBD1 is a possible D gene (6 bases). The length of the CDR3 is 17 residues. Germline CDR1 reads MGHRA; CDR2 reads YSYEKL. V was pared by 4 bases and J by 0 bases, with 16 bases between. The CDR3 coding sequence is TGCGCCAGCAGCCCTAACGCAGGGGTCTATAGCAATCAGCCCCAGCATTTT. It specifies CASSPNAGVYSNQPQHF.

The chain is built from TRBV19 and TRBJ2-1; D is undetermined. The length of the CDR3 is 13 residues. Trimming cost V 1 base and J 5 bases, with 6 bases left between them. The V gene's germline CDR1 is LNHDA and CDR2 SQIVND (reference sequence). The CDR3 nucleotides read TGTGCCAGTAGTATAGTTCTAGACAATGAGCAGTTCTTC. Protein sequence: CASSIVLDNEQFF.